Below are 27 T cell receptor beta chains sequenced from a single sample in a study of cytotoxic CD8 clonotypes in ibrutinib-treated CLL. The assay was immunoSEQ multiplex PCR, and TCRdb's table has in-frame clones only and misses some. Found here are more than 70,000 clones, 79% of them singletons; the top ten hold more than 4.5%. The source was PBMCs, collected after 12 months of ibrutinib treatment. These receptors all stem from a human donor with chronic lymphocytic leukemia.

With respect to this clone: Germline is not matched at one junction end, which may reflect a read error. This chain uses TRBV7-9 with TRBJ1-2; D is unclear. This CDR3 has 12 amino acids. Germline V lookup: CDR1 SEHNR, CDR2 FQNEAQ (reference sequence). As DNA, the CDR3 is TGTGCCAGCAGCTTAGATGGCCGGCTAGGAGCCTTC. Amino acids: CASSLDGRLGAF.

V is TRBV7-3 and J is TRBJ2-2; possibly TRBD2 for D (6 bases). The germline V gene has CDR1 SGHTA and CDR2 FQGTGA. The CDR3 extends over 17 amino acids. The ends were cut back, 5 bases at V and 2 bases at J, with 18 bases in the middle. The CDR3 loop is CASSLGSAGPNTGELFF. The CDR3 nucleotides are TGTGCCAGCAGCCTCGGGAGTGCGGGACCCAACACCGGGGAGCTGTTTTTT.

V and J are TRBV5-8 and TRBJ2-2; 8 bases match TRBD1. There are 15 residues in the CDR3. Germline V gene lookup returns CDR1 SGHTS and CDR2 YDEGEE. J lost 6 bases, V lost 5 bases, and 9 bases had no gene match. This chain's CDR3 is CASRPGQGEPGELFF. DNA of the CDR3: TGTGCCAGCAGACCCGGACAGGGTGAACCCGGGGAGCTGTTTTTT.

CDR3 residues: CASSLSGLPAGQYF. Here the CDR3 DNA reads TGTGCCAGCAGTTTATCGGGCCTCCCGGCGGGGCAGTACTTC. The V call is TRBV28, the J call TRBJ2-7; possible D gene TRBD2, 5 bases. This CDR3 contains 14 residues. Germline V gene lookup returns CDR1 MDHEN and CDR2 SYDVKM. The V end lost 1 base, the J end lost 9 bases, and 16 bases lay between the germline ends.

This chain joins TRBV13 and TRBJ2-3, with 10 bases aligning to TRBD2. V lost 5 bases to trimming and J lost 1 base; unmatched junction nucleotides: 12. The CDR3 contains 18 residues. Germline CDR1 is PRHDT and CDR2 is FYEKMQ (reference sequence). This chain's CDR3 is CASSLRTSGAWGTDTQYF. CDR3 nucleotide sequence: TGTGCCAGCAGCCTTCGGACTAGCGGAGCCTGGGGCACAGATACGCAGTATTTT.

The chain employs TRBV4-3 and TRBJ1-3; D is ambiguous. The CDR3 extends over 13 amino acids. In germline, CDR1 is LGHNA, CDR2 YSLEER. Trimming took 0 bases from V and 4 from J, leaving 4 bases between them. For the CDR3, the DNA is TGCGCCAGCAGCCAAGAATTAGGAAACACCATATATTTT. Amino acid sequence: CASSQELGNTIYF.

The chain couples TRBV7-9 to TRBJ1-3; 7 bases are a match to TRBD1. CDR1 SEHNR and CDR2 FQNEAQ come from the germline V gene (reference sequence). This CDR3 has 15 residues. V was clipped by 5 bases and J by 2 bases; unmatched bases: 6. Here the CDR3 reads CASSPQGDAGNTIYF. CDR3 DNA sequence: TGTGCCAGCAGCCCTCAGGGGGATGCTGGAAACACCATATATTTT.

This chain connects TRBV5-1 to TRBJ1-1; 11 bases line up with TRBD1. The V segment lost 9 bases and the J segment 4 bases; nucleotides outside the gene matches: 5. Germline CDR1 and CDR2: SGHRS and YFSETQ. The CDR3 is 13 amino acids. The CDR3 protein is CATGQGAGTEAFF. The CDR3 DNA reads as TGCGCCACCGGACAGGGGGCGGGCACTGAAGCTTTCTTT.

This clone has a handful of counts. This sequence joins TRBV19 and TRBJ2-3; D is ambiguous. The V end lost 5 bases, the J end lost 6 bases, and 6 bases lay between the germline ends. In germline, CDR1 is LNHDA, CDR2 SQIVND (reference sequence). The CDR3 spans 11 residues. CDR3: CASSEVDTQYF. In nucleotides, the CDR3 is TGTGCCAGTAGTGAGGTTGATACGCAGTATTTT.

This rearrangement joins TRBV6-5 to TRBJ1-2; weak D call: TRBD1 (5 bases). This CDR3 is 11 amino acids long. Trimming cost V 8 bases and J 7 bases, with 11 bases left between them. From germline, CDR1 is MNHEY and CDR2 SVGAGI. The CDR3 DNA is TGTGCCAGCGGTCGGGACGGTGGCTACACCTTC. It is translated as CASGRDGGYTF.

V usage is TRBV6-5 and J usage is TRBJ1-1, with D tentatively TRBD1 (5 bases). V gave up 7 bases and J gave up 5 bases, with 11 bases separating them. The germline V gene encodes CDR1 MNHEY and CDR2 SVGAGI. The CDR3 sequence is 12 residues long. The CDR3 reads CASTRGGTEAFF. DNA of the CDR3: TGTGCCAGCACCCGTGGGGGTACTGAAGCTTTCTTT.

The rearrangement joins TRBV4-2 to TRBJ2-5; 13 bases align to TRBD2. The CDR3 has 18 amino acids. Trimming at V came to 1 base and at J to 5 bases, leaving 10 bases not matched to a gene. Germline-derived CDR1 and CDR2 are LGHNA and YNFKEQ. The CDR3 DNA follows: TGTGCCAGCAGCCAAGTCGGGACTAGCGGGGCGAGGTGGGAGACCCAGTACTTC. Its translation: CASSQVGTSGARWETQYF.

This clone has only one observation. In nucleotides, the CDR3 is TGTGCCAGCAGCGCCCGAGTGGGGCCGAACTATGGCTACACCTTC. Its protein is CASSARVGPNYGYTF. The rearrangement links TRBV7-9 to TRBJ1-2, with D maybe TRBD1 (5 bases). The V end lost 5 bases, the J end lost 2 bases, and 15 bases lay between the germline ends. The CDR3 length is 15 residues. Germline assignment: CDR1 SEHNR and CDR2 FQNEAQ (reference sequence).

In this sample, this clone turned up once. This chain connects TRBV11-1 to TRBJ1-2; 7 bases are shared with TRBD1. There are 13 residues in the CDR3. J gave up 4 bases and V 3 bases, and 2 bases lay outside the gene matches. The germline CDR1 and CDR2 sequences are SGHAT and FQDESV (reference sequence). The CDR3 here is CASSFRDSYGYTF. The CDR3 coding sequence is TGTGCCAGCAGCTTCCGGGACAGCTATGGCTACACCTTC.

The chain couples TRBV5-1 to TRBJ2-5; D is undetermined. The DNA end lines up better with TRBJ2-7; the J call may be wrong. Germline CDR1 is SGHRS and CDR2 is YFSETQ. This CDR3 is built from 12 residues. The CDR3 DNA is TGCGCCAGCAGCTTGGGGGGTTACGAGCAGTACTTC. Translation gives CASSLGGYEQYF.

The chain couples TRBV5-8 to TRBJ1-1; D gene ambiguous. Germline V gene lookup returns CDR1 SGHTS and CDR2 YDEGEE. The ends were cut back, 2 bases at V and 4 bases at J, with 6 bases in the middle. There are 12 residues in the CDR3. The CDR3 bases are TGTGCCAGCAGCTTTAGGGCCACTGAAGCTTTCTTT. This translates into CASSFRATEAFF. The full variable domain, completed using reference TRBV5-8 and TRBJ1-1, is EAGVTQSPTHLIKTRGQQATLRCSPISGHTSVYWYQQALGLGLQFLLWYDEGEERNRGNFPPRFSGRQFPNYSSELNVNALELEDSALYLCASSFRATEAFFGQGTRLTVV.

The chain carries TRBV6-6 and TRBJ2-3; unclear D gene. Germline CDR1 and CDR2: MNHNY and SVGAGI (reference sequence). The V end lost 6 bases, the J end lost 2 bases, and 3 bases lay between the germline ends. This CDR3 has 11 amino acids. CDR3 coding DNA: TGTGCCAGCAGCCTCACAGATACGCAGTATTTT. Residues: CASSLTDTQYF.

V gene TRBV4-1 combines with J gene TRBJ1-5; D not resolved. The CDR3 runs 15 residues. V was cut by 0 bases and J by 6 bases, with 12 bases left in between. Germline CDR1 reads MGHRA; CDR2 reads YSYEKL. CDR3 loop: CASSQDGGIAQPQHF. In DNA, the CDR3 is TGCGCCAGCAGCCAAGATGGTGGGATTGCTCAGCCCCAGCATTTT.

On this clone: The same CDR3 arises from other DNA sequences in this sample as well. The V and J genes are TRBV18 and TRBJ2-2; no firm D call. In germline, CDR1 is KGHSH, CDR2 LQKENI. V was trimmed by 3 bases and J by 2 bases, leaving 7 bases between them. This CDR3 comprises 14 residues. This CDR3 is CASSPGLNTGELFF. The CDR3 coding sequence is TGTGCCAGCTCACCTGGGCTCAACACCGGGGAGCTGTTTTTT.

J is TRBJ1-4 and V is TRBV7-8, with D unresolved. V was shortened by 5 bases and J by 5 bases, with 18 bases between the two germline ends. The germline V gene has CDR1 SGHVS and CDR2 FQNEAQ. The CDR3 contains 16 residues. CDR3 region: CASSPSSGRPNEKLFF. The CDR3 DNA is TGTGCCAGCAGCCCGAGCAGTGGGCGCCCGAATGAAAAACTGTTTTTT.

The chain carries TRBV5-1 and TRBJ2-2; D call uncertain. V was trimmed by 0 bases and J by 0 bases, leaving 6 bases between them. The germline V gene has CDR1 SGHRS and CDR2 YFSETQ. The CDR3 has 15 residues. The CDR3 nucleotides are TGCGCCAGCAGCTTGGTCCCCCCGAACACCGGGGAGCTGTTTTTT. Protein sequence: CASSLVPPNTGELFF.

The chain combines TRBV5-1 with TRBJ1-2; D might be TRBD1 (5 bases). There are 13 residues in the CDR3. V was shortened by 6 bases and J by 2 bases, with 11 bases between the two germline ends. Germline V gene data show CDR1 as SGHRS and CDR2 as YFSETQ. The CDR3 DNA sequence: TGCGCCAGCACCCCGGGGGAGAACTATGGCTACACCTTC. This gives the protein CASTPGENYGYTF.

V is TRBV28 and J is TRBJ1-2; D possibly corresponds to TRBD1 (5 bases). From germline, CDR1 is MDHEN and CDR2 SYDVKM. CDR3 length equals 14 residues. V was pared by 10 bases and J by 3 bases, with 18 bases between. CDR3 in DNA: TGTGCCATCACCCCCCAGGGACTGGACTATGGCTACACCTTC. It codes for CAITPQGLDYGYTF.

CDR3 coding DNA: TGTGCCAGCAGTTACCCCCTCGAGCCGGGGGTCACCTTC. Translated, it gives CASSYPLEPGVTF. This chain links TRBV6-5 with TRBJ1-2, with D maybe TRBD1 (5 bases). The V gene lost 2 bases and the J gene lost 13 bases, with 17 bases spanning the gap. The germline gives CDR1 MNHEY, CDR2 SVGAGI. The CDR3 runs to 13 residues.

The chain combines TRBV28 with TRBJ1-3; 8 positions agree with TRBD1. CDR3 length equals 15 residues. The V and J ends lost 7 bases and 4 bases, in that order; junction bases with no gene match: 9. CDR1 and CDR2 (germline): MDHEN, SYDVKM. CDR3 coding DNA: TGTGCCAGCACCCTACCAGGGACAGGAGGAAACACCATATATTTT. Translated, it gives CASTLPGTGGNTIYF.

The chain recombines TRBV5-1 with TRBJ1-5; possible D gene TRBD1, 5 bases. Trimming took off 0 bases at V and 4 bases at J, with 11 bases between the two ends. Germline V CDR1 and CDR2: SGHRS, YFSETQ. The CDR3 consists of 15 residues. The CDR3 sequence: CASSLGGGINQPQHF. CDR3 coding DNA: TGCGCCAGCAGCTTGGGCGGGGGAATTAATCAGCCCCAGCATTTT. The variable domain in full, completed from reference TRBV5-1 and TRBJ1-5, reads KAGVTQTPRYLIKTRGQQVTLSCSPISGHRSVSWYQQTPGQGLQFLFEYFSETQRNKGNFPGRFSGRQFSNSRSEMNVSTLELGDSALYLCASSLGGGINQPQHFGDGTRLSIL.

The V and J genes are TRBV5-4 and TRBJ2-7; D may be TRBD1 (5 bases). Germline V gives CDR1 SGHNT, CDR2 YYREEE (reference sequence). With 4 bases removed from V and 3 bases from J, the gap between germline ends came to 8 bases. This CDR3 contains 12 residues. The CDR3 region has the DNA TGTGCCAGCAGCCGCCAGGGCTACGAGCAGTACTTC. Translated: CASSRQGYEQYF.